The sequence of this TCR beta chain was determined in a study of blood T cell repertoires in COVID-19. The overall study: COVID-19 samples collected from the United States, Italy and Spain covered acute and convalescent phases. PBMCs, B-cell-depleted T cells, or T cells provided the cDNA or gDNA that made up the material.

The data were produced by immunoSEQ multiplex PCR, yet TCRdb's version contains in-frame clones alone and is incomplete. The table shows around 75,000 clones, with 88% occurring only once. After removal of 7 bases from V and 3 bases from J, the junction contained 8 bases not matched to a gene. Looked up from germline, CDR1 is LGHDT and CDR2 is YNNKEL (reference sequence). The CDR3 is made up of 15 amino acids. Sequenced material: peripheral blood. The chain recombines TRBV3-1 (or the pseudogene TRBV3-2) with TRBJ2-7; the match to TRBD2 covers 11 bases. The receptor comes from a human donor in a cohort sampled during active COVID-19. This chain's CDR3 is CASTAGTSGYYEQYF. The CDR3 coding sequence is TGTGCCAGCACCGCCGGGACTAGCGGATACTACGAGCAGTACTTC.